A selection of T cell receptor beta chains follows, all from one sample in a study of shared clonotypes between healthy human individuals. The repertoire was sequenced with immunoSEQ multiplex PCR; TCRdb's copy has only in-frame clones and lacks some. Of some 480,000 clones in the sample, 79% were seen once. The specimen sequenced was PBMCs. These receptors were obtained from a woman in her thirties or forties in good health. Some clones in this sample may be carry-over from other donors' samples. Each CDR3 is given with its conserved first and last residue. Fields, in order: V gene, J gene, CDR3 protein.

V gene: TRBV9
J gene: TRBJ2-7
CDR3 protein: CASSVSGDFWYEQYF

V gene: TRBV28
J gene: TRBJ2-7
CDR3 protein: CASSPRTDGEQYF

V gene: TRBV7-2
J gene: TRBJ2-7
CDR3 protein: CASSLAGRTSAFRNEQYF

V gene: TRBV6-1
J gene: TRBJ2-7
CDR3 protein: CASSESDSYEQYF

V gene: TRBV4-2
J gene: TRBJ2-1
CDR3 protein: CASSRATSGSGNEQFF

V gene: TRBV28
J gene: TRBJ2-7
CDR3 protein: CASSSPASYEQYF

V gene: TRBV19
J gene: TRBJ2-1
CDR3 protein: CASSVSGLAYNEQFF

V gene: TRBV7-2
J gene: TRBJ1-5
CDR3 protein: CASSQSSNQPQHF

V gene: TRBV19
J gene: TRBJ2-2
CDR3 protein: CASSIFGGGNTGELFF

V gene: TRBV7-8
J gene: TRBJ2-7
CDR3 protein: CASSLFASGSEGEQYF

V gene: TRBV18
J gene: TRBJ2-3
CDR3 protein: CASSPISGGGTDTQYF

V gene: TRBV28
J gene: TRBJ2-5
CDR3 protein: CASSLRLLEPGGTQYF